The TCR beta chain described here comes from a study of shared clonotypes between healthy human individuals. Overall study context: Researchers drew samples from two women and a few men aged 18 to 49.

Of note for this clone: Its antigen is unidentified.

About 90 million PBMCs supplied genomic DNA for unsorted samples. The repertoire was sequenced with immunoSEQ multiplex PCR; TCRdb's copy has only in-frame clones and lacks some. The sample has fewer than 700,000 clones; roughly four fifths are singletons. The study, taken as a whole, reports: In having few donors, the study represented limited genetic and exposure-history diversity. An expected dependence of interdonor clonotype sharing on sequencing depth was noted.

CDR1 is LNHDA, CDR2 SQIVND, per germline (reference sequence). V was pared by 1 base and J by 5 bases, with 6 bases between. The CDR3 extends over 12 amino acids. This receptor was obtained from a woman in her thirties or forties in good health. Some clones in this sample may be carry-over from other donors' samples. Sequenced sample: PBMCs. V and J are TRBV19 and TRBJ2-7; D gene uncertain. The CDR3 DNA reads as TGTGCCAGTAGTATAGCGGCTGACGAGCAGTACTTC. This translates into CASSIAADEQYF.